This TCR beta chain was documented in a study of blood T cells in healthy people across ages (dated by TCRdb to between 2014 and 2017). As for the study more broadly: In model experiments, roughly one uniquely barcoded TCR beta cDNA molecule per two T cells was captured by template switching. To track age-related changes in TCR beta repertoire diversity, the study relied on deep sequencing normalized with unique cDNA molecular identifiers. Four age groups were formed from the donors: young (average approximately 17 years), middle-aged (approximately 40), aged (about 62) and long-lived (around 82). To avoid experimental bias, donors of different ages were distributed randomly across sequencing lanes. The study analyzed two additional independent replicas of 1 million unique cDNA reads from the same blood draw for two donors, one aged 18 to 29 and one aged 80 or older. Broad study findings and their caveats: Because donor CMV infection status was unknown, age-related changes in expanded clonotypes were potentially confounded. Estimates of total diversity based on one million sequenced T cells were regarded as lower bounds and as underestimates. Bulk unsorted PBMC profiling prevented conclusive comparison of naive and antigen-experienced compartments. The percentage of naive T cells measured by flow cytometry correlated strongly with observed TCR beta diversity. Compared with the aged group, more naive CD4+ T cells, fewer expanded clones and increased TCR diversity were shown by the long-lived group, suggesting age selection. As age increased, observed TCR beta diversity per million T cells dropped in a roughly linear way, and a significant reduction was already evident by age around 41.

The library was prepared using 5' RACE. Sequencing was carried out with an Illumina HiSeq 2500. The second PCR ran for roughly 7 to 11 cycles and used a J-beta primer mix along with a sample-barcoded 5' primer. A template-switch 5' adaptor carrying 12 random nucleotides introduced a unique molecular identifier onto each TCR beta cDNA molecule. Each sample yielded at least 3 million CDR3-containing paired-end reads. All of the RNA was converted into first-strand cDNA using the Mint cDNA synthesis kit, with a TRBC-specific oligonucleotide serving as the primer. Following uracil-DNA glycosylase treatment, all cDNA underwent a first 18-cycle PCR with the universal primers M1SS and BC2_uni_R. In the source study's methods: For normalization, 1 million high-quality reads, each with a distinct molecular identifier, were randomly selected from each sample. Instead of being binned into consensus sequences, reads with shared molecular identifiers were discarded. MiTCR, run with a Q25 quality threshold and the strictest error-elimination algorithm, handled CDR3 identification, clonotype clustering and error correction. A nonparametric unseen species model with Euler transformation was used to estimate a lower bound on total TCR beta diversity. The public reads were quality trimmed at Q25 with fastp and then assembled into clones with MiXCR by TCRdb, keeping productive beta chains. Records with the same CDR3 protein are collapsed into one entry carrying the most frequent genes and DNA. V and J calls and clone size were set by TCRdb, not the authors. This sample holds about 640,000 distinct CDR3 sequences; approximately 30% were observed only once. The ten largest clones take up approximately 15% of the sample.

Spanning cysteine to phenylalanine, the CDR3 consists of 15 amino acids. The kept DNA is CDR3 alone, 45 bases in frame from the first base. The germline V gene encodes CDR1 SGHTA and CDR2 FQGTGA. Notes on this clonotype: Its antigen is unknown. A much larger clone differs from this one at a single base, so this may be a read error.

Donors were a few dozen systemically healthy Caucasian individuals from Russia aged roughly 6 to 95 years. Around 10 milliliters of peripheral blood were collected from each donor into EDTA-treated Vacutainer tubes. Ficoll-Paque density-gradient centrifugation was used to isolate PBMCs, with at least 7 million per sample. Total RNA, at least 5.5 micrograms per sample, was extracted from PBMCs with Trizol reagent. For every donor, flow cytometry on a PBMC aliquot measured the percentage of naive CD45RAhigh/CD27high T cells. The specimen sequenced was blood. The receptor was isolated from a woman over 75 in good health. The chain couples TRBV7-3 to TRBJ2-3; a stretch of 8 junction bases matches TRBD2. The encoded CDR3 is CASGLIGGGTDTQYF. The nucleotide sequence reads TGTGCCAGCGGCTTAATAGGCGGGGGGACAGATACGCAGTATTTT. With the portions outside the CDR3 filled from the reference TRBV7-3 and TRBJ2-3 genes, the complete variable region becomes GAGVSQTPSNKVTEKGKYVELRCDPISGHTALYWYRQSLGQGPEFLIYFQGTGAADDSGLPNDRFFAVRPEGSVSTLKIQRTERGDSAVYLCASGLIGGGTDTQYFGPGTRLTVL.